These T cell receptor beta chains were read from a single sample in a study of blood T cell repertoires in COVID-19. The repertoire was sequenced with immunoSEQ multiplex PCR; TCRdb's copy has only in-frame clones and lacks some. Among around 73,000 clones listed, roughly four fifths were seen once. The sample was peripheral blood. These receptors were obtained from a human donor in a cohort sampled during active COVID-19. The CDR3 runs from the conserved cysteine through the conserved F or W. The D gene is left open where the match is weak.

D gene	V gene	CDR3 protein
.	TRBV6-6	CATGSFTNYGYTF
TRBD1	TRBV25-1	CASRSSPGQGGADTQYF
.	TRBV4-3	CASSQDPQGGTEAFF
TRBD1	TRBV6-1	CASSVATGTTGELFF
.	TRBV6-5	CASSYTHNSPLHF
TRBD1	TRBV5-4	CASSLMTTGKSYTF
.	TRBV5-6	CASSLYSQPQHF
.	TRBV2	CASTAEEGPNTGELFF
TRBD1	TRBV6-5	CASSPAGGSPLHF
TRBD2	TRBV5-6	CASSLLAGGNQETQYF
.	TRBV7-9	CASSPGNSNQPQHF
TRBD1	TRBV24-1	CATSDPSDRAYEQYF
TRBD2	TRBV7-2	CASSLPAGTSGGIETQYF
TRBD1	TRBV3-1/TRBV3-2	CASSLVDRDHEQFF
TRBD1	TRBV4-1	CASSPGQGWTEAFF
TRBD1	TRBV5-8	CASSLPGQGDGYTF